The 20 T cell receptor beta chains below all came from one sample that was sequenced in a study of T cell changes during pregnancy in multiple sclerosis. Profiling relied on immunoSEQ multiplex PCR, and the TCRdb table lists in-frame clones only, not all of them. The sample holds around 40,000 clones; over 85% are singletons and the top ten take approximately 0.6%. The material was CD4+ T cells from peripheral blood mononuclear cells, obtained before pregnancy. The receptors derive from a female donor with multiple sclerosis, enrolled in a pregnancy study.

The rearrangement uses TRBV21-1 and TRBJ1-2; the table gives TRBD1 as D, unverified against the DNA. TRBV21-1 is designated a pseudogene. This CDR3 region has 16 residues. CDR3 coding DNA: TGTGCCAGCACCATTTCCCCGGCCAGGGAAAACTATGGCTACACCTTC. Its translation: CASTISPARENYGYTF.

The rearrangement links TRBV4-1 to TRBJ1-5, with 8 positions matching TRBD1. The CDR3 extends over 21 amino acids. The V and J ends lost 2 bases and 0 bases, in that order; junction bases with no gene match: 18. Germline CDR1 is MGHRA and CDR2 is YSYEKL. The CDR3 reads CASSQSFLLRTGRTSNQPQHF. The CDR3 nucleotides read TGCGCCAGCAGCCAATCCTTCCTCTTGCGGACAGGGAGAACTAGCAATCAGCCCCAGCATTTT.

CDR3 in DNA: TGTGCCAGCAATCGGGGGATGTACAATGAGCAGTTCTTC. Amino acids: CASNRGMYNEQFF. The rearrangement uses TRBV6-5 and TRBJ2-1; possibly TRBD2 for D (6 bases). The CDR3 has 13 amino acids. Germline V gene data show CDR1 as MNHEY and CDR2 as SVGAGI. V lost 7 bases to trimming and J lost 4 bases, with 11 bases between them.

This rearrangement joins TRBV5-4 to TRBJ1-2; 7 nucleotides agree with TRBD1. Germline CDR1 is SGHNT and CDR2 is YYREEE (reference sequence). The CDR3 consists of 17 residues. The V segment lost 0 bases and the J segment 3 bases; nucleotides outside the gene matches: 11. The DNA of the CDR3 is TGTGCCAGCAGCTTGGGAGCAGGGGGTTTTCAACACTATGGCTACACCTTC. Amino acid sequence: CASSLGAGGFQHYGYTF.

This chain links TRBV6-4 with TRBJ2-1, with 11 bases aligning to TRBD2. The CDR3 covers 15 residues. The V gene's germline CDR1 is MRHNA and CDR2 SNTAGT. The trim removed 4 bases at V and 9 bases at J, leaving 8 bases unmatched. The CDR3 loop is CASSVIASGGSEQFF. DNA for the CDR3: TGTGCCAGCAGTGTTATCGCTAGCGGGGGGAGTGAGCAGTTCTTC.

The V call is TRBV5-1, the J call TRBJ2-7, with D possibly being TRBD2 (7 bases). CDR3 length: 15 residues. Germline CDR1 and CDR2: SGHRS and YFSETQ. V gave up 0 bases and J gave up 6 bases, with 16 bases separating them. CDR3 loop: CASSLATGRVGEQYF. DNA of the CDR3: TGCGCCAGCAGCTTGGCCACAGGGAGGGTAGGCGAGCAGTACTTC.

This chain joins TRBV2 and TRBJ1-2; 8 bases match TRBD1. Germline CDR1 and CDR2: SNHLY and FYNNEI. This CDR3 is built from 14 residues. V dropped 4 bases and J dropped 6; count of bases not matched to a gene: 7. The CDR3 spells CASSAIRQGNGYTF. Written as DNA, the CDR3 is TGTGCCAGCAGTGCTATCAGACAGGGGAATGGCTACACCTTC.

A word on this clone: Other DNA sequences in the same sample also yield this CDR3. The chain recombines TRBV19 with TRBJ1-6; 9 nucleotides line up with TRBD1. The J segment lost 0 bases and the V segment lost 3 bases, leaving 3 bases of the junction unmatched. The germline gives CDR1 LNHDA, CDR2 SQIVND (reference sequence). The CDR3 loop spans 17 amino acids. CDR3 in DNA: TGTGCCAGTAGTATTGGGACAGGGAGCTCCTATAATTCACCCCTCCACTTT. This encodes CASSIGTGSSYNSPLHF. Filled out from reference TRBV19 and TRBJ1-6, the complete variable domain reads DGGITQSPKYLFRKEGQNVTLSCEQNLNHDAMYWYRQDPGQGLRLIYYSQIVNDFQKGDIAEGYSVSREKKESFPLTVTSAQKNPTAFYLCASSIGTGSSYNSPLHFGNGTRLTVT.

This clone was seen a handful of times. The genes are TRBV6-1 and TRBJ1-1, with 9 bases that match TRBD1. The V and J ends lost 7 bases and 11 bases, in that order; junction bases with no gene match: 8. The germline V gene has CDR1 MNHNS and CDR2 SASEGT. The CDR3 has 12 residues. CDR3 residues: CASTRQGDCAFF. Here the CDR3 DNA reads TGTGCCAGCACCCGACAGGGGGACTGTGCTTTCTTT.

This clone is a singleton in its sample. The chain uses TRBV7-9 and TRBJ2-1, with D possibly matching TRBD2 (5 bases). The CDR3 is 13 residues long. Trimming left V 5 bases short and J 2 bases short, with 7 bases between. In germline, CDR1 is SEHNR, CDR2 FQNEAQ (reference sequence). The CDR3 region has the DNA TGTGCCAGCAGCCCCGGGACCTACAATGAGCAGTTCTTC. The encoded protein is CASSPGTYNEQFF.

The CDR3 coding sequence is TGCGCCAGCAGCTTGGACAGGGATGGGGATACGCAGTATTTT. This codes for CASSLDRDGDTQYF. The J gene is TRBJ2-3, the V gene TRBV5-1; D might be TRBD1 (6 bases). Deletions cut 0 bases from V and 6 bases from J, with 11 bases between. CDR3 length: 14 amino acids. The germline CDR1 and CDR2 sequences are SGHRS and YFSETQ. The whole variable domain, filled in from reference TRBV5-1 and TRBJ2-3, reads KAGVTQTPRYLIKTRGQQVTLSCSPISGHRSVSWYQQTPGQGLQFLFEYFSETQRNKGNFPGRFSGRQFSNSRSEMNVSTLELGDSALYLCASSLDRDGDTQYFGPGTRLTVL.

The V gene is TRBV9, the J gene TRBJ1-2; 8 bases are shared with TRBD1. CDR3 length: 19 amino acids. Germline CDR1 reads SGDLS; CDR2 reads YYNGEE. The trim removed 3 bases at V and 3 bases at J, leaving 19 bases unmatched. The DNA of the CDR3 is TGTGCCAGCAGCGAAGAACGGTGGGACAGGACTCCGAAGGACTATGGCTACACCTTC. Its translation is CASSEERWDRTPKDYGYTF.

This chain links TRBV27 with TRBJ1-6; TRBD1 is a possible D gene (5 bases). Germline assignment: CDR1 MNHEY and CDR2 SMNVEV (reference sequence). Between the trimmed V and J ends, which lost 8 bases and 8 bases, there was a span of 10 bases. CDR3 length equals 12 residues. The CDR3 reads CASGRQYSPLHF. DNA of the CDR3: TGTGCCAGCGGCCGACAGTATTCACCCCTCCACTTT.

CDR3 sequence reads: CASSPRQGYGYTF. In DNA, the CDR3 is TGTGCCAGCTCACCCCGACAGGGTTATGGCTACACCTTC. V is TRBV18 and J is TRBJ1-2; 7 bases agree with TRBD1. Germline values: CDR1 KGHSH, CDR2 LQKENI. The CDR3 is 13 residues long. With 3 bases clipped from V and 5 bases from J, the junction kept 3 bases outside the gene matches.

V and J are TRBV7-2 and TRBJ2-3, with D maybe TRBD2 (5 bases). Germline V gives CDR1 SGHTA, CDR2 FQGNSA. V lost 8 bases and J 5 bases, leaving 14 bases between the germline ends. The CDR3 loop spans 13 amino acids. The chain's CDR3 is CASRRDSGDTQYF. CDR3 bases: TGTGCCAGCCGCCGGGATTCGGGAGATACGCAGTATTTT.

This clone occurred once. V usage is TRBV11-1 and J usage is TRBJ2-7; D remains ambiguous. The CDR3 sequence is 13 residues long. Trimming removed 1 base from V and 1 base from J, with 5 bases in between. Germline CDR1 is SGHAT and CDR2 is FQDESV (reference sequence). As DNA, the CDR3 is TGTGCCAGCAGCTTAGGGAGTTCCTACGAGCAGTACTTC. Amino acids: CASSLGSSYEQYF.

V and J are TRBV7-2 and TRBJ2-1, with a possible D match to TRBD2 (6 bases). Germline assignment: CDR1 SGHTA and CDR2 FQGNSA. Between the trimmed V and J ends, which lost 3 bases and 13 bases, there was a span of 19 bases. This CDR3 has 14 residues. The CDR3, as DNA: TGTGCCAGCAGCTTTGCCCCCCGGGACTCTGATCAGTTCTTC. Amino acid sequence: CASSFAPRDSDQFF.

The chain combines TRBV7-9 with TRBJ2-1; 13 bases map to TRBD2. This CDR3 contains 13 residues. With 6 bases clipped from V and 13 bases from J, the junction kept 6 bases outside the gene matches. Germline V gene lookup returns CDR1 SEHNR and CDR2 FQNEAQ (reference sequence). CDR3 amino acids: CASSPTSGGEQFF. CDR3 DNA: TGTGCCAGCAGTCCCACTAGCGGGGGGGAACAGTTCTTC.

This sequence joins TRBV5-1 and TRBJ2-1; TRBD2 agrees at 14 bases. V gave up 4 bases and J gave up 7 bases; unmatched junction bases: 7. The CDR3 length is 16 residues. Germline V gives CDR1 SGHRS, CDR2 YFSETQ. This chain's CDR3 is CASSVPGTSGGNEQFF. The CDR3 DNA follows: TGCGCCAGCAGCGTCCCCGGGACTAGCGGGGGTAATGAGCAGTTCTTC.

The chain combines TRBV7-8 with TRBJ1-2, with D possibly matching TRBD1 (6 bases). V was cut by 5 bases and J by 5 bases, with 18 bases left in between. Germline-derived CDR1 and CDR2 are SGHVS and FQNEAQ. The CDR3 spans 15 residues. The CDR3 protein is CASSHYRVKGYGYTF. In DNA, the CDR3 is TGTGCCAGCAGCCATTACAGGGTAAAGGGATATGGCTACACCTTC.